Reported below is one TCR beta chain. Its antigen remains unidentified. The CDR3 is 14 residues long. V lost 7 bases and J lost 4, with 16 bases in between. CDR1 SGHKS and CDR2 YYEKEE come from the germline V gene (reference sequence). PCR used 60 Vbeta primers and 13 Jbeta primers. Repertoires were generated with immunoSEQ multiplex PCR, while TCRdb's copy carries only in-frame clones and drops some. Here the sample spans 120,000 to 150,000 clones, roughly 68% being singletons. This sample was taken from a study of cytomegalovirus exposure and HLA in healthy donors. Study-level points and caveats: Roughly even sequencing depth across donors was the assumption behind the presence/absence analyses.

The clonotype was recovered from a man in his fifties or sixties in good health and CMV-seronegative. The chain carries TRBV5-5 and TRBJ2-3; maybe TRBD1 (6 bases). Sequencing used PBMCs. The CDR3 sequence: CASRYTGSADTQYF. DNA for the CDR3: TGTGCCAGCCGCTATACAGGGTCCGCAGATACGCAGTATTTT. The whole variable domain, filled in from reference TRBV5-5 and TRBJ2-3, reads DAGVTQSPTHLIKTRGQQVTLRCSPISGHKSVSWYQQVLGQGPQFIFQYYEKEERGRGNFPDRFSARQFPNYSSELNVNALLLGDSALYLCASRYTGSADTQYFGPGTRLTVL.